A selection of T cell receptor beta chains follows, all from one sample in a study of T cell changes during pregnancy in multiple sclerosis. This table comes from immunoSEQ multiplex PCR, and its TCRdb copy is limited to in-frame clones, with some not included. The sample has some 85,000 clones; more than 90% are singletons. This material consisted of peripheral blood, taken in the second trimester of pregnancy. Every receptor here comes from a female donor with multiple sclerosis, enrolled in a pregnancy study. CDR3s include the opening cysteine and the closing phenylalanine or tryptophan. D genes are given only for firm matches. The listing skips clone size in some rows; elsewhere it reads once, few, many or a size class.

>TRBD1|TRBJ1-1|.|TRBV2
TGTGCCAGCAGGGGACAGTGGGCTTTCTTT
CASRGQWAFF
>.|TRBJ1-5|.|TRBV11-2
TGTGCCAGCAGCCCCGACACAAGCAATCAGCCCCAGCATTTT
CASSPDTSNQPQHF
>TRBD2|TRBJ2-5|.|TRBV9
TGTGCCAGCAGCGTAGGGGGGGGGACCCAAGAGACCCAGTACTTC
CASSVGGGTQETQYF
>.|TRBJ2-3|.|TRBV9
TGTGCCAGCAGCGCTCTAGGGTGGGAGGTCGGCACAGATACGCAGTATTTT
CASSALGWEVGTDTQYF
>TRBD2|TRBJ2-1|.|TRBV30
TGTGCCGGGACTAGCGGGATCAATGAGCAGTTCTTC
CAGTSGINEQFF
>.|TRBJ1-2|.|TRBV9
TGTGCCAGCAGCGTAGTAGGGGCGCATGGCTACACCTTC
CASSVVGAHGYTF
>TRBD2|TRBJ2-3|.|TRBV4-2
TGTGCCAGCAGCCAAGATAGGACTAGCGGTTACACAGATACGCAGTATTTT
CASSQDRTSGYTDTQYF
>TRBD2|TRBJ2-1|.|TRBV5-1
TGCGCCAGCAGCCCCGGACTAGCGGGCAGATACAATGAGCAGTTCTTC
CASSPGLAGRYNEQFF
>TRBD2|TRBJ2-7|once|TRBV7-8
TGTGCCAGCAGCTTAGAGGCTAGCGGGAACTACGAGCAGTACTTC
CASSLEASGNYEQYF
>TRBD1|TRBJ1-5|.|TRBV19
TGTGCCAGTAGTCCCGCCAGGGGGAGCAATCAGCCCCAGCATTTT
CASSPARGSNQPQHF
>.|TRBJ2-7|.|TRBV9
TGTGCCAGCAGCGTAGGACTCTTATACGAGCAGTACTTC
CASSVGLLYEQYF
>.|TRBJ1-3|.|TRBV21-1
TGTGCCAGCAGCATGTCCATACAACACGCACGAAACACCATATATTTT
CASSMSIQHARNTIYF
>.|TRBJ1-4|.|TRBV30
TGTGCCTGGAGTGTCGGGGATCCCGCCCGGCGAAAACTGTTTTTT
CAWSVGDPARRKLFF
>.|TRBJ2-3|.|TRBV25-1
TGTGCCAGCAGTGAATATGGCGGGACGGGCACAGATACGCAGTATTTT
CASSEYGGTGTDTQYF
>TRBD1|TRBJ1-2|once|TRBV7-2
TGTGCCAGCAGCACTAGCGGGGACAGGGCTGACTATGGCTACACCTTC
CASSTSGDRADYGYTF
>TRBD2|TRBJ2-7|.|TRBV5-6
TGTGCCAGCAGCTTGGAGCTAGCGGGAGACGCCTACGAGCAGTACTTC
CASSLELAGDAYEQYF
>.|TRBJ1-1|few|TRBV2
TGTGCCAGCGGGGACTACACTGAAGCTTTCTTT
CASGDYTEAFF
>TRBD1|TRBJ1-1|once|TRBV5-1
TGCGCCAGCAGCCTGGCGGGGGGACAGGATGAAGCTTTCTTT
CASSLAGGQDEAFF
>.|TRBJ2-2|.|TRBV6-5
TGTGCCAGCAGGGACAGTAACACCGGGGAGCTGTTTTTT
CASRDSNTGELFF
>.|TRBJ1-2|.|TRBV5-6
TGTGCCAGCAGCTCGCCATCGCGGGCGCAAGGCTACACCTTC
CASSSPSRAQGYTF
>TRBD2|TRBJ2-2|.|TRBV4-2
TGTGCCAGCAGCCCCCGTCTGACTAGCGGGAGGACAAACACCGGGGAGCTGTTTTTT
CASSPRLTSGRTNTGELFF
>TRBD1|TRBJ2-5|.|TRBV7-9
TGTGCCAGCAGGGTGGCCCCGAGGGGGCGCAGGCACGAGACCCAGTACTTC
CASRVAPRGRRHETQYF
>.|TRBJ2-2|.|TRBV27
TGTGCCAGCAGTTCCCGGGGGGCCCGCCCCGGCGGGGAGCTGTTTTTT
CASSSRGARPGGELFF
>TRBD1|TRBJ2-7|.|TRBV9
TGTGCCAGCAGCGGGGGGACAGTCTCCTACGAGCAGTACTTC
CASSGGTVSYEQYF
>TRBD1|TRBJ2-5|.|TRBV11-2
TGTGCCAGCAGCCCCCGACAGGGGATCCGAGAGACCCAGTACTTC
CASSPRQGIRETQYF
>.|TRBJ2-1|.|TRBV6-5
TGTGCCAGCAATCATTACAATGAGCAGTTCTTC
CASNHYNEQFF
>.|TRBJ1-2|.|TRBV2
TGTGCCAGCAGTGAAATCGGGGTTGGCTATGGCTACACCTTC
CASSEIGVGYGYTF
>TRBD2|TRBJ2-7|.|TRBV4-2
TGTGCCAGCAGCCTGGAGCTAGCGGGAGCTTATGCAGAGCAGTACTTC
CASSLELAGAYAEQYF
>TRBD1|TRBJ2-7|.|TRBV28
TGTGCCAGCAGTTTAACAGGGGTGGTGTACGAGCAGTACTTC
CASSLTGVVYEQYF
>TRBD1|TRBJ1-2|.|TRBV5-5
TGTGCCAGCAGCCCAGACAGGGTCTGGGACTATGGCTACACCTTC
CASSPDRVWDYGYTF
>TRBD1|TRBJ2-7|.|TRBV19
TGTGCCAGTAGTAGGGGACAGGGAGGTTACGAGCAGTACTTC
CASSRGQGGYEQYF
>TRBD1|TRBJ1-1|.|TRBV27
TGTGCCAGCAGGAGACAGGGCCCTGGTTACGCTTTCTTT
CASRRQGPGYAFF
>.|TRBJ2-7|.|TRBV12-5
TGTGCTAGTGGTTTGGCGGGTGGGGGGATCTACGAGCAGTACTTC
CASGLAGGGIYEQYF
>.|TRBJ1-2|.|TRBV5-5
TGTGCCAGCAGCTTGTTTATCCAGGGTGGCTACACCTTC
CASSLFIQGGYTF
>TRBD2|TRBJ2-5|.|TRBV15
TGTGCCACCAGCTTAGGGACTAGCGGACAAGAGACCCAGTACTTC
CATSLGTSGQETQYF
>.|TRBJ2-7|.|TRBV18
TGTGCCAGCTCACCAGGGCGGGAACGCGAGCAGTACTTC
CASSPGREREQYF
>TRBD2|TRBJ2-3|.|TRBV14
TGTGCCAGCAGCCAAGAGCGACTAGCGGGCGTCACAGATACGCAGTATTTT
CASSQERLAGVTDTQYF